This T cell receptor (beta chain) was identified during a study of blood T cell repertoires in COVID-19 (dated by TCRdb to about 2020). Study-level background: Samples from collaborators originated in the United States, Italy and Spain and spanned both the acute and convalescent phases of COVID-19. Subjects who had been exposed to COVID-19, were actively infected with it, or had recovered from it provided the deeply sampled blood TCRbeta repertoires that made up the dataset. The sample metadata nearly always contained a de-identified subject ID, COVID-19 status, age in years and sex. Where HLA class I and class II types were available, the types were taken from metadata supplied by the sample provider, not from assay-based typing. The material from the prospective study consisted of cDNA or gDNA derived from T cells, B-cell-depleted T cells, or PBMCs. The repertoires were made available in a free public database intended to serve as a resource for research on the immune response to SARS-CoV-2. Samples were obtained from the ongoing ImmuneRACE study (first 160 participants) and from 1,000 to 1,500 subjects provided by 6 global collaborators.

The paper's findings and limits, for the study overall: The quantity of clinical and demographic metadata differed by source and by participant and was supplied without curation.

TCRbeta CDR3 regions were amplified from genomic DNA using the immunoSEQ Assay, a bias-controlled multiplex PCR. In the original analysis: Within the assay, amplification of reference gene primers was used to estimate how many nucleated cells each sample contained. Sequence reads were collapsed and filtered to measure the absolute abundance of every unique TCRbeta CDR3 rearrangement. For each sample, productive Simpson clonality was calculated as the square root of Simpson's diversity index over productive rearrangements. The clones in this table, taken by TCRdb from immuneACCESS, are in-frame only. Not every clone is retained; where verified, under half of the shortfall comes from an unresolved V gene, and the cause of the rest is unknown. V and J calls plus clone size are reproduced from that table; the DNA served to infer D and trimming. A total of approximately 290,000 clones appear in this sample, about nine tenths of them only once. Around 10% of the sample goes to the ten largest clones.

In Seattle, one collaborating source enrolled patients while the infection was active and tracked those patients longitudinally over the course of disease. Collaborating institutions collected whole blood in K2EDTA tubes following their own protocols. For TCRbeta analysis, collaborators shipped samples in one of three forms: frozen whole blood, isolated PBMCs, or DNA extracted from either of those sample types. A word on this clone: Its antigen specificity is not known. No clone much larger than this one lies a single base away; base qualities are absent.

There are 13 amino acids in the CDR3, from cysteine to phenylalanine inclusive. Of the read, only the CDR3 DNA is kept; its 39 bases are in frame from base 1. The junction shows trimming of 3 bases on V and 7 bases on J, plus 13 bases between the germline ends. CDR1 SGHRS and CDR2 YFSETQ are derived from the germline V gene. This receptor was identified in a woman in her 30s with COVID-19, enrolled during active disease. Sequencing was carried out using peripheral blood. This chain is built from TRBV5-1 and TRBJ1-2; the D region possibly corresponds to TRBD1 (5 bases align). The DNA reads TGCGCCAGCAGCTCTCAGGGCTCCAGTGGCTACACCTTC. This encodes CASSSQGSSGYTF.